The 10 T cell receptor beta chains listed next were all sequenced from one sample in a study of blood T cell repertoires in COVID-19. The table came from immunoSEQ multiplex PCR; TCRdb's copy has only in-frame clones and leaves some out. The sample has about 160,000 clones; roughly 88% are singletons. The sequenced material came from peripheral blood. Every receptor here comes from a woman aged 55-69 years with acute or convalescent COVID-19.

This clone was seen a single time. This sequence joins TRBV14 and TRBJ1-1, with no clear D. In germline, CDR1 is SGHDN, CDR2 FVKESK. V was pared by 3 bases and J by 1 base, with 12 bases between. This CDR3 has 15 amino acids. In DNA, the CDR3 is TGTGCCAGCAGCCAGGATTCGACTGGGAACACTGAAGCTTTCTTT. Translating gives CASSQDSTGNTEAFF.

This chain links TRBV2 with TRBJ1-2, with a weak D call TRBD1 (5 bases). Germline assignment: CDR1 SNHLY and CDR2 FYNNEI. The V end lost 1 base, the J end lost 4 bases, and 7 bases lay between the germline ends. The CDR3 consists of 13 residues. CDR3 region: CASSEVGAYGYTF. CDR3 nucleotides: TGTGCCAGCAGTGAAGTAGGGGCCTATGGCTACACCTTC. The full variable domain, rest sourced from reference TRBV2 and TRBJ1-2, is EPEVTQTPSHQVTQMGQEVILRCVPISNHLYFYWYRQILGQKVEFLVSFYNNEISEKSEIFDDQFSVERPDGSNFTLKIRSTKLEDSAMYFCASSEVGAYGYTFGSGTRLTVV.

The V and J genes are TRBV27 and TRBJ2-7, with TRBD2 matching 16 bases. CDR1 and CDR2 (germline): MNHEY, SMNVEV (reference sequence). The CDR3 has 20 residues. V was pared by 0 bases and J by 5 bases, with 13 bases of the junction left unmatched. For the CDR3, the DNA is TGTGCCAGCAGTTTATCGAGTCCCGGGACTAGCGGGGGGGGGCTACACGAGCAGTACTTC. Translation: CASSLSSPGTSGGGLHEQYF.

This clone has more than one count but fewer than ten. The chain combines TRBV18 with TRBJ1-2, with D hard to call. The CDR3 has 13 residues. Between the trimmed V and J ends, which lost 4 bases and 2 bases, there was a span of 8 bases. CDR1 and CDR2 from the germline V gene are KGHSH and LQKENI. In DNA, the CDR3 is TGTGCCAGCTCACAAGGGAGGAACTATGGCTACACCTTC. As protein: CASSQGRNYGYTF.

V is TRBV29-1 and J is TRBJ1-4; tentatively, D is TRBD1 (5 bases). Looked up from germline, CDR1 is SQVTM and CDR2 is ANQGSEA. The CDR3 totals 14 residues. Trimming took 7 bases from V and 12 from J, leaving 24 bases between them. CDR3 residues: CSAAVGGGRMELFF. CDR3 DNA sequence: TGCAGCGCTGCGGTGGGGGGGGGAAGAATGGAACTGTTTTTT. The entire variable domain, with the rest obtained from reference TRBV29-1 and TRBJ1-4, is as follows: SAVISQKPSRDICQRGTSLTIQCQVDSQVTMMFWYRQQPGQSLTLIATANQGSEATYESGFVIDKFPISRPNLTFSTLTVSNMSPEDSSIYLCSAAVGGGRMELFFGSGTQLSVL.

This clone was seen a few times. Here the CDR3 reads CASSLSLAGGFTDTQYF. Written as DNA, the CDR3 is TGTGCCAGCAGCTTGTCGCTAGCGGGGGGTTTCACAGATACGCAGTATTTT. The chain couples TRBV5-4 to TRBJ2-3, with 11 bases lining up with TRBD2. J was trimmed by 2 bases and V by 1 base; bases with no gene match: 6. Germline V CDR1 and CDR2: SGHNT, YYREEE (reference sequence). The CDR3 consists of 17 residues.

On this clone: One junction end disagrees with the germline gene, perhaps due to a read error. The genes are TRBV30 and TRBJ1-1; D might be TRBD1 (6 bases). Germline V gives CDR1 GTSNPN, CDR2 SVGIG (reference sequence). The CDR3 loop spans 13 amino acids. The CDR3 here is CAWNRDTDSRGVF. CDR3 DNA: TGTGCCTGGAACCGGGACACGGACTCTCGGGGAGTCTTT.

For the CDR3, the DNA is TGCGCCAGCAGCCATGGAAGTGGGGCAGGCGGCTACACCTTC. This codes for CASSHGSGAGGYTF. The V gene is TRBV4-1, the J gene TRBJ1-2; D possibly corresponds to TRBD1 (5 bases). The germline V gene has CDR1 MGHRA and CDR2 YSYEKL. The V end was cut by 3 bases, the J end by 8 bases, with 16 bases between. CDR3 length equals 14 residues.

This clone came up a few times. The chain links TRBV9 to TRBJ1-2, with 7 bases that match TRBD1. Germline values: CDR1 SGDLS, CDR2 YYNGEE. The CDR3 covers 14 residues. J was trimmed by 2 bases and V by 4 bases; bases with no gene match: 5. CDR3 amino acids: CASSPSTGNYGYTF. CDR3 DNA: TGTGCCAGCAGCCCATCGACAGGGAACTATGGCTACACCTTC.

This chain uses TRBV27 with TRBJ2-3; the match to TRBD1 covers 8 bases. The CDR3 consists of 18 residues. Germline CDR1 is MNHEY and CDR2 is SMNVEV (reference sequence). V lost 4 bases, J lost 6 bases, and 18 bases stayed unmatched. Here the CDR3 DNA reads TGTGCCAGCAGTTCCCTCCTTCCAGGGGGCGCGGGGTCTGATACGCAGTATTTT. Protein product: CASSSLLPGGAGSDTQYF.